These T cell receptor beta chains were read from a single sample in a study of T-cell memory formation after mild COVID-19. TCRdb re-called the 5' RACE reads with MiXCR, one entry per CDR3 protein. The data show about 210,000 distinct CDR3 sequences, with about 11% seen just once and approximately 3% held by the top ten. The source material was PBMCs or a T cell subset sorted from them (not recorded which). These receptors originate from a young man who had mild COVID-19 (a few samples of this study predate the infection). Cell type and time point are not known. Each CDR3 is given without its conserved first and last residue.

j_call v_call cdr3_aa
TRBJ1-2 TRBV4-3 ASSRRIGEGYT
TRBJ2-3 TRBV11-1 ASRSEGDTQY
TRBJ2-3 TRBV4-3 ASSQDPRTSGGATDTQY
TRBJ2-5 TRBV12-3/TRBV12-4 ASSRRGGRKETQY
TRBJ1-1 TRBV7-7 ASSLTVNTEAF
TRBJ2-3 TRBV5-1 ASSLVPAGGDSTDTQY
TRBJ1-3 TRBV7-2 ASSRTGYGNTIY
TRBJ1-2 TRBV20-1 SAMDRAYGYT
TRBJ1-1 TRBV5-1 ASRRQANTEAF
TRBJ2-7 TRBV6-2/TRBV6-3 ASRPQGAKNEQY
TRBJ2-4 TRBV23-1 ASSQGGQGEHIQY